This T cell receptor (beta chain) was recovered during a study of T-cell memory formation after mild COVID-19. Germline CDR1 is SEHNR and CDR2 is FQNEAQ (reference sequence). V lost 5 bases, J lost 7 bases, and 12 bases lay in between. The CDR3 totals 13 residues. One entry per CDR3 protein, called by TCRdb with MiXCR from the 5' RACE reads. The table has approximately 100,000 distinct CDR3 sequences, roughly an eighth seen once. The receptor's source is an adult woman who had mild COVID-19 (a few samples of this study predate the infection). Cell type and time point are not known. This chain joins TRBV7-9 and TRBJ1-5; D might be TRBD1 (5 bases). Sequenced sample: PBMCs or a T cell subset sorted from them (not recorded which). CDR3 nucleotide sequence: TGTGCCAGCAGCCGGGGCGTGGGACAGCCCCAGCATTTT. This codes for CASSRGVGQPQHF.